The present T cell receptor beta chain was sequenced within a study of cytomegalovirus exposure and HLA in healthy donors. Germline V CDR1 and CDR2: MNHEY, SVGAGI. V dropped 7 bases and J dropped 1 base, with 13 bases sitting between them. The CDR3 consists of 14 residues. Primers for the PCR totalled 60 Vbeta and 13 Jbeta. TCRdb's copy holds only in-frame clones and misses some; the assay was immunoSEQ multiplex PCR. This sample's table has some 76,000 clones. The TCR was taken from a boy between 10 and 17 years old in good health and CMV-seronegative. Material: PBMCs. This rearrangement joins TRBV6-5 to TRBJ1-1; TRBD1 is a possible D gene (6 bases). Here the CDR3 reads CASTSVQGNTEAFF. Here the CDR3 DNA reads TGTGCCAGCACCTCAGTACAGGGGAACACTGAAGCTTTCTTT.